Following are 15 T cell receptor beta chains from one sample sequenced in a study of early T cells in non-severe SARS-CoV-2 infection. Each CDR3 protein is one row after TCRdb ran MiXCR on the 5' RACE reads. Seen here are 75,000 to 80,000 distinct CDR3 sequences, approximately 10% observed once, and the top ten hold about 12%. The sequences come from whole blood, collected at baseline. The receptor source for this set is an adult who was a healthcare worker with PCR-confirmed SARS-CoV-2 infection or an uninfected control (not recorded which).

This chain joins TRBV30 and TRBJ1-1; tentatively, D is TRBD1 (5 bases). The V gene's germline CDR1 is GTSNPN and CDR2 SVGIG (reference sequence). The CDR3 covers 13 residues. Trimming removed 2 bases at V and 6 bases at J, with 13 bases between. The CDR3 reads CAWSPSRDAEAFF. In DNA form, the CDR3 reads TGTGCCTGGAGTCCCTCGAGGGACGCTGAAGCTTTCTTT.

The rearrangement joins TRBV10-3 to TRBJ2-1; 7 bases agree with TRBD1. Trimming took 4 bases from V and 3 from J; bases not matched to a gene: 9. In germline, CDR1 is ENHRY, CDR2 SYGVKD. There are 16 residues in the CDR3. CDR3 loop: CAISASGGAGYNEQFF. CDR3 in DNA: TGTGCCATCAGTGCCTCAGGGGGTGCGGGCTACAATGAGCAGTTCTTC.

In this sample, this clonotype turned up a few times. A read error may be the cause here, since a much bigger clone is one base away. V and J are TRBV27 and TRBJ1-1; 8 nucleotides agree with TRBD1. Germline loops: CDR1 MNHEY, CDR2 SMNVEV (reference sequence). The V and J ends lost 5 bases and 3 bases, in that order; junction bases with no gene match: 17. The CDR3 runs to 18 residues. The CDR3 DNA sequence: TGTGCCAGCAGTCCGTATGGGGGACAGGAGGCGATGGACACTGAAGCTTTCTTT. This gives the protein CASSPYGGQEAMDTEAFF.

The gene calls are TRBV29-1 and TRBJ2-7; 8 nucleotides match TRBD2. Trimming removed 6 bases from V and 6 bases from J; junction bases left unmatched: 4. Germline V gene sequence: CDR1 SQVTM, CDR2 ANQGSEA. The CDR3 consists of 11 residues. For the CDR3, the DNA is TGCAGCGTAGGGACTAGTCGCGAGCAGTACTTC. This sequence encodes CSVGTSREQYF.

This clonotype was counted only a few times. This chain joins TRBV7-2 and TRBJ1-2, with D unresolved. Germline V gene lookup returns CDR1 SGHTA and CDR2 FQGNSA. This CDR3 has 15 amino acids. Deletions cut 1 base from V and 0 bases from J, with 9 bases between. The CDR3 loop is CASSLGAEANYGYTF. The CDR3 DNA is TGTGCCAGCAGCTTAGGGGCAGAAGCTAACTATGGCTACACCTTC.

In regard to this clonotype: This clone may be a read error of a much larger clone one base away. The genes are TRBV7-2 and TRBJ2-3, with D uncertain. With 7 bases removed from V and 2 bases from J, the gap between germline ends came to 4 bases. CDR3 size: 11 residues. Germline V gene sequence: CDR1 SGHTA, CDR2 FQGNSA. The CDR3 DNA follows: TGTGCCAGCACCGTCACAGATACGCAGTATTTT. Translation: CASTVTDTQYF.

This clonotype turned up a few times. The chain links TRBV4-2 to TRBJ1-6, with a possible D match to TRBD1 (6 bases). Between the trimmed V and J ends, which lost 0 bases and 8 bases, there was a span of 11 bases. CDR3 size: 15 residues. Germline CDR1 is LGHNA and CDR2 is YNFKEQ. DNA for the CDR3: TGTGCCAGCAGCCAAGATGGGGGACACGATTCACCCCTCCACTTT. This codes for CASSQDGGHDSPLHF.

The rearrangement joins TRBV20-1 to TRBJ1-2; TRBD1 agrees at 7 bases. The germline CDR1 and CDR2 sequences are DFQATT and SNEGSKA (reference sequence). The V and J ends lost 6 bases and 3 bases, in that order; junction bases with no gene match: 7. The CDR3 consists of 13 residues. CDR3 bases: TGCAGTGCGAAAGACAGGGCGGACTATGGCTACACCTTC. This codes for CSAKDRADYGYTF.

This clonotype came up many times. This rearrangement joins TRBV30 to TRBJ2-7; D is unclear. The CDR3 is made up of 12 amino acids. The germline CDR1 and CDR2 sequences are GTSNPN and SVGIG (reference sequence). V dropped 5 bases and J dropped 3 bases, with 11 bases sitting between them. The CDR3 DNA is TGTGCCTGGGGGGATCTGAGCTACGAGCAGTACTTC. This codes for CAWGDLSYEQYF.

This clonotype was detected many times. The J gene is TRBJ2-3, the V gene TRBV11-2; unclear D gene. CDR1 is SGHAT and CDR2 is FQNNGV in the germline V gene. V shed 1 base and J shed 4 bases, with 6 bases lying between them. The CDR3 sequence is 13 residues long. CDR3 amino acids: CASSLGGPDTQYF. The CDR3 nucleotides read TGTGCCAGCAGCTTAGGGGGTCCAGATACGCAGTATTTT.

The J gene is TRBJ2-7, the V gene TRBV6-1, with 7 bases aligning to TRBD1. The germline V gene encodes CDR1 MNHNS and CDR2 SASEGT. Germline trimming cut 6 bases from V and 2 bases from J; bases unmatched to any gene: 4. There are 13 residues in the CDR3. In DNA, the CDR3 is TGTGCCAGCAGCCGGGACAGTACCTACGAGCAGTACTTC. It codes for CASSRDSTYEQYF.

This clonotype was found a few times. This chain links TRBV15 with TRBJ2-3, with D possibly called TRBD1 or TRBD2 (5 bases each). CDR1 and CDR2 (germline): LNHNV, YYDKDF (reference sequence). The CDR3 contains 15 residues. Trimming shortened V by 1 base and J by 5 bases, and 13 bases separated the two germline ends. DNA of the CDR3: TGTGCCACCAGCAGAGTGACGGGGCCTGGAGATACGCAGTATTTT. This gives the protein CATSRVTGPGDTQYF.

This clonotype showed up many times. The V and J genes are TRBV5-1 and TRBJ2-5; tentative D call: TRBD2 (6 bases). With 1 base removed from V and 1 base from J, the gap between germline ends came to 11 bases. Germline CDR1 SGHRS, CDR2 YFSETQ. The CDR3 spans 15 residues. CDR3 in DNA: TGCGCCAGCAGCTTGCAGGCGGGGCCCCAAGAGACCCAGTACTTC. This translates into CASSLQAGPQETQYF.

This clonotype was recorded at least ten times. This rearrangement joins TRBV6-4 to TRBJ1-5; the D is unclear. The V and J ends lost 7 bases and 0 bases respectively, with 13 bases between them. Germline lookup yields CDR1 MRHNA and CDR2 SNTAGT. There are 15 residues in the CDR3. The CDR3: CASKIEPNSNQPQHF. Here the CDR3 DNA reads TGTGCCAGCAAGATCGAACCGAATAGCAATCAGCCCCAGCATTTT.

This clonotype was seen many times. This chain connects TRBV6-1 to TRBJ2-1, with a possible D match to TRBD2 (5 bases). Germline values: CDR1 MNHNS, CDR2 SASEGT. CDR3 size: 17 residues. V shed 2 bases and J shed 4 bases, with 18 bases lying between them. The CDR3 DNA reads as TGTGCCAGCAGTGAACGGTCGAGGACTCGGGGTTACAATGAGCAGTTCTTC. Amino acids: CASSERSRTRGYNEQFF.